This record concerns one T cell receptor beta chain sequence. Its antigen remains unidentified. This sample is part of a study of shared clonotypes between healthy human individuals. Study-wide findings and caveats: Generation probability values for non-shared clonotypes were lower than those for clonotypes shared by all four donors.

CDR3 size: 16 residues. V trimming: 1 base; J trimming: 5 bases; junction bases outside the gene matches: 6. Germline V CDR1 and CDR2: LGHNA, YSLEER. Data came from immunoSEQ multiplex PCR; TCRdb stores just in-frame clones and leaves some out. The table has approximately 1.5 million clones, 95% to 99% seen once. Sequences were obtained from naive CD4+ T cells sorted from blood. Subset meaning: CD45RA+ positively selected. The TCR originated in a man aged 30 to 39 in good health. The V call is TRBV4-3, the J call TRBJ2-1, with 9 bases lining up with TRBD2. This CDR3 reads CASSQGGGRVHNEQFF. CDR3 bases: TGCGCCAGCAGCCAAGGGGGCGGGAGGGTCCACAATGAGCAGTTCTTC.